This T cell receptor beta chain was found in a study of naive and memory T cell subsets. Four subsets defined by CD45RA and CD27 were sorted after CD3, CD4, CD8 and live/dead staining. Only a few counts were recorded for this clonotype. Both TRBC1 and TRBC2 were covered by a beta constant-region primer of two equimolar oligonucleotides. MiXCR was run by TCRdb on the UMI-ligation and nested PCR reads, yielding one entry per CDR3 protein. Of 89,000 or so distinct CDR3 sequences in the sample, about an eighth were seen once. CDR3 length equals 13 residues. The germline gives CDR1 WSHSY, CDR2 SAAADI. Trimming took 6 bases from V and 10 from J; bases not matched to a gene: 12.

The TCR originated in a human donor in good health. V gene TRBV10-2 combines with J gene TRBJ2-7; 7 nucleotides match TRBD2. What was sequenced was central memory CD4+ T cells from blood. CDR3 bases: TGCGCCAGCAGGGGAGGGACCGATAAGGGACAGTACTTC. This translates into CASRGGTDKGQYF.